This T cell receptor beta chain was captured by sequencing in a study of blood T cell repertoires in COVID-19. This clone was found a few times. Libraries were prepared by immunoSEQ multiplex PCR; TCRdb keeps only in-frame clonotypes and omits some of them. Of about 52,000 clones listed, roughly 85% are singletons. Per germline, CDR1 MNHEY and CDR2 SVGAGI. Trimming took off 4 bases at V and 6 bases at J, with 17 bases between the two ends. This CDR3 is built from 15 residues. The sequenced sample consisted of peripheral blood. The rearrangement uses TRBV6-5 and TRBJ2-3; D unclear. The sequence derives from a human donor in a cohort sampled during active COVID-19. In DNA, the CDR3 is TGTGCCAGCAGTTTAGCCCCTGTATCCATTGATACGCAGTATTTT. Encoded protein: CASSLAPVSIDTQYF.